By its share, the clone carrying this T cell receptor beta chain is medium-sized. TCRbeta library preparation incorporated unique molecular identifiers. One entry per CDR3 protein results from TCRdb running MiXCR on the PCR reads. The sample includes roughly 400,000 distinct CDR3 sequences, about a fifth of them seen just once. The entry originates in a study of T-cell reconstitution after alpha-beta-depleted transplantation in children. The sequence was collected from a human donor who donated a stem cell graft to a child with acute myeloid leukemia. The specimen was PBMCs from the stem cell graft donor, collected from the stem cell graft.

The DNA for the CDR3 is TGTGCCAGCAGCTTAAGGTCAGAAAGAAATGAGCAGTTCTTC. Protein: CASSLRSERNEQFF. The chain has TRBV7-2 and TRBJ2-1; D not certain. This CDR3 is 14 amino acids long. Germline-derived CDR1 and CDR2 are SGHTA and FQGNSA. V was trimmed by 2 bases and J by 7 bases, leaving 12 bases between them.